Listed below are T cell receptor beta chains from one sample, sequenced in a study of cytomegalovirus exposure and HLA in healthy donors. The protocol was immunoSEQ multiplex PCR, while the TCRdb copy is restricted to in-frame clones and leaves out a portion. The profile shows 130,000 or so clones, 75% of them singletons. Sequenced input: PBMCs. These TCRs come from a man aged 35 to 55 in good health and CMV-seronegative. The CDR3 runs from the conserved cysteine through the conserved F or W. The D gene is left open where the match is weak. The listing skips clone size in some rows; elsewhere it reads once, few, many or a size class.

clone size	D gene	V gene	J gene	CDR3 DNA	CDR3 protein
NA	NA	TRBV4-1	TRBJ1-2	TGCGCCAGCAGCCTTAGCTTTGTCTATGGCTACACCTTC	CASSLSFVYGYTF
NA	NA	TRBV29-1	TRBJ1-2	TGCAGCGTTGAGAGGGGGGGCGGGACGGGTAACTATGGCTACACCTTC	CSVERGGGTGNYGYTF
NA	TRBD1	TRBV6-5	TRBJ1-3	TGTGCCAGCAGACGGGACAGGGCAGACACCATATATTTT	CASRRDRADTIYF
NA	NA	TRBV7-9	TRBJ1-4	TGTGCCAGCAGCGTCGAGCGGGGCACTAATGAAAAACTGTTTTTT	CASSVERGTNEKLFF
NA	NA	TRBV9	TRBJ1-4	TGTGCCAGCAGTCCTGGAGGGGAAACTAATGAAAAACTGTTTTTT	CASSPGGETNEKLFF
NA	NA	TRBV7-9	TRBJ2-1	TGTGCCAGCAGCGAACGGAACGCGGTTGGTGAGCAGTTCTTC	CASSERNAVGEQFF
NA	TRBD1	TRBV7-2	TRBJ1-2	TGTGCCAGCAGCTTTACAGGGGCGAGAGACTTC	CASSFTGARDF
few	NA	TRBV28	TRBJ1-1	TGTGCCAGCAGGCTTACAGGGACTGAAGCTTTCTTT	CASRLTGTEAFF
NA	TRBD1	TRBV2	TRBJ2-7	TGTGCCAGCACCCGGGACAGAAAATACGAGCAGTACTTC	CASTRDRKYEQYF
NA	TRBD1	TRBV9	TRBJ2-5	TGTGCCAGCAGCGCCCTAGGGGGACAGGGTGGGGGAGAGACCCAGTACTTC	CASSALGGQGGGETQYF
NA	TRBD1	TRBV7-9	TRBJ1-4	TGTGCCAGCAGCTCACCGACAGGGGCAGGAGAAAAACTGTTTTTT	CASSSPTGAGEKLFF
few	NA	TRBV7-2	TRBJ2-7	TGTGCCAGCAGCTTAGACGCCTACGAGCAGTACTTC	CASSLDAYEQYF
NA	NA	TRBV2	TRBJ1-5	TGTGCCAGCAGCGCCGGGACACCGTGGCAACAGCCCCAGCATTTT	CASSAGTPWQQPQHF
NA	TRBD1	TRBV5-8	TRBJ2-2	TGTGCCAGCAGCTCCGGGACAGCGAACACCGGGGAGCTGTTTTTT	CASSSGTANTGELFF
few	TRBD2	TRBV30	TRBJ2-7	TGTGCCTGGAGTGCAGTACTAGCGGGGGCCTACGAGCAGTACTTC	CAWSAVLAGAYEQYF
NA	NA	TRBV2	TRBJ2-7	TGTGCCAGCCTGCTCTCGGTCTCCTACGAGCAGTACTTC	CASLLSVSYEQYF
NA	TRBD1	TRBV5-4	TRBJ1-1	TGTGCCAGCAGCTTGGGAGGACAGGGTCGAGCTTTCTTT	CASSLGGQGRAFF
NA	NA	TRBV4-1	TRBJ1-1	TGCGCCAGCAGCCAGAGCAGGCAGGGGAACACTGAAGCTTTCTTT	CASSQSRQGNTEAFF
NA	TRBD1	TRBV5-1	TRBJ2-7	TGCGCCAGCAGCCTCCGGGACAGGGGACTTGAGCAGTACTTC	CASSLRDRGLEQYF
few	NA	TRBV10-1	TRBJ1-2	TGCGCCAGCAGTCCGTATACCACGGGTGGCTACACCTTC	CASSPYTTGGYTF
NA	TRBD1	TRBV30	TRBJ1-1	TGTGCCTTGGCACAGGGGAGCGTAGCTTTCTTT	CALAQGSVAFF
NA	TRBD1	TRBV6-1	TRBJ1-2	TGTGCCAGCAGTGGGGTCAGGGGGCATGTATATGGCTACACCTTC	CASSGVRGHVYGYTF
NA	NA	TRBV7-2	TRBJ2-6	TGTGCCAGCAGCCACAGTTTCCTCCTCTCTGGGGCCAACGTCCTGACTTTC	CASSHSFLLSGANVLTF
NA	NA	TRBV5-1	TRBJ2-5	TGCGCCAGCAGCTCGGGTACAGGGGAGACCCAGTACTTC	CASSSGTGETQYF
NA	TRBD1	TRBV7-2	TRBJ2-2	TGTGCCAGCAGCTTAGCCCCCGGACAGGCGCCGAGAGGGGGTAGCACCGGGGAGCTGTTTTTT	CASSLAPGQAPRGGSTGELFF
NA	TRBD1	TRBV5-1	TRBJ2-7	TGCGCCAGCAGCTTGGGAGGGACAGGGGGCAACGAGCAGTACTTC	CASSLGGTGGNEQYF
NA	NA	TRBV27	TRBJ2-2	TGTGCCAGCAGTTCCCCCCACAGCTACACCGGGGAGCTGTTTTTT	CASSSPHSYTGELFF
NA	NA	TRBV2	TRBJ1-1	TGTGCCAGCAGGAGCGAGGTGAACACTGAAGCTTTCTTT	CASRSEVNTEAFF
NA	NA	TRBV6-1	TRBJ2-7	TGTGCCAGCAGTGAATATGCAGGTACAGCCACCTACGAGCAGTACTTC	CASSEYAGTATYEQYF
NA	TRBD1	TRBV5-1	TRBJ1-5	TGCGCCAGCAGCTTGGACAGGGGGCTCGGTCAGCCCCAGCATTTT	CASSLDRGLGQPQHF
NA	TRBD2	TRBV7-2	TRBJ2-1	TGTGCCAGCAGCTCTCAGCGGGGACTACCTAACAATGAGCAGTTCTTC	CASSSQRGLPNNEQFF
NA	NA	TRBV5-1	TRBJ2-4	TGCGCCAGCAGCTCCCTTGGAGGCGAGATAGACATTCAGTACTTC	CASSSLGGEIDIQYF